Each of the 9 T cell receptor beta chains below was sequenced from the same sample in a study of Ad26.COV2.S vaccination and SARS-CoV-2 variants. The data were produced by immunoSEQ multiplex PCR, yet TCRdb's version contains in-frame clones alone and is incomplete. This table holds some 180,000 clones, 87% found once. The sequencing used peripheral blood, collected after recovery from COVID-19. The receptors derive from a human donor who had recovered from COVID-19.

The chain uses TRBV7-2 and TRBJ2-3; 7 bases line up with TRBD2. V shed 5 bases, J shed 12 bases, and the junction held 8 bases outside the gene matches. This CDR3 comprises 12 residues. CDR1 and CDR2 from the germline V gene are SGHTA and FQGNSA. CDR3: CASSQKGREQYF. The CDR3 bases are TGTGCCAGCAGCCAGAAGGGGAGGGAACAGTATTTT.

The chain joins TRBV4-1 to TRBJ2-1; tentatively, D is TRBD2 (5 bases). The CDR3 has 15 residues. The V end lost 4 bases, the J end lost 1 base, and 11 bases lay between the germline ends. Germline loops: CDR1 MGHRA, CDR2 YSYEKL. DNA for the CDR3: TGCGCCAGCAGCCCGGTCGGGGATTCCTACAATGAGCAGTTCTTC. Residues: CASSPVGDSYNEQFF.

V and J are TRBV4-2 and TRBJ2-1, with TRBD2 matching over 9 bases. The CDR3 contains 18 residues. V dropped 7 bases and J dropped 5; count of bases not matched to a gene: 18. The germline V gene has CDR1 LGHNA and CDR2 YNFKEQ. The CDR3 spells CASTLQRLAGWAHNEQFF. CDR3 coding DNA: TGTGCCAGCACTCTACAACGGCTAGCGGGATGGGCCCACAATGAGCAGTTCTTC.

The V call is TRBV3-1 (or the pseudogene TRBV3-2), the J call TRBJ2-1; D perhaps matches TRBD2 (6 bases). CDR3 size: 15 residues. The germline CDR1 and CDR2 sequences are LGHDT and YNNKEL (reference sequence). With 1 base removed from V and 5 bases from J, the gap between germline ends came to 12 bases. The CDR3 is CASSQGTLANNEQFF. The CDR3 bases are TGTGCCAGCAGCCAAGGTACACTAGCAAACAATGAGCAGTTCTTC.

The chain joins TRBV5-1 to TRBJ1-1, with D hard to call. Trimming left V 4 bases short and J 3 bases short, with 16 bases between. This CDR3 is 15 amino acids long. The germline CDR1 and CDR2 sequences are SGHRS and YFSETQ. The CDR3 sequence: CASSAPGAGDTEAFF. The CDR3 DNA is TGCGCCAGCAGCGCCCCGGGTGCTGGGGACACTGAAGCTTTCTTT.

V gene TRBV19 combines with J gene TRBJ1-4, with D uncertain. The CDR3 sequence is 14 residues long. Trimming pared 6 bases from V and 3 bases from J, leaving 11 bases between. Germline assignment: CDR1 LNHDA and CDR2 SQIVND (reference sequence). The CDR3 reads CASRPGPSNEKLFF. The CDR3 nucleotides read TGTGCCAGTAGGCCGGGCCCCTCTAATGAAAAACTGTTTTTT.

This clone occurred a few times. The chain recombines TRBV2 with TRBJ2-3, with D unresolved. Trimming pared 3 bases from V and 1 base from J, leaving 8 bases between. In germline, CDR1 is SNHLY, CDR2 FYNNEI. The CDR3 is 14 residues long. This CDR3 reads CASSDDWGTDTQYF. The DNA for the CDR3 is TGTGCCAGCAGTGATGATTGGGGCACAGATACGCAGTATTTT. The whole variable domain, remainder taken from reference TRBV2 and TRBJ2-3, is EPEVTQTPSHQVTQMGQEVILRCVPISNHLYFYWYRQILGQKVEFLVSFYNNEISEKSEIFDDQFSVERPDGSNFTLKIRSTKLEDSAMYFCASSDDWGTDTQYFGPGTRLTVL.

The chain couples TRBV6-1 to TRBJ1-1; D not resolved. V lost 2 bases and J lost 5, with 9 bases in between. Germline CDR1 is MNHNS and CDR2 is SASEGT. The CDR3 runs 13 residues. CDR3 loop: CASSETRRTEAFF. The CDR3 DNA sequence: TGTGCCAGCAGTGAAACCAGGAGGACTGAAGCTTTCTTT.

The J gene is TRBJ2-7, the V gene TRBV4-1, with a possible D match to TRBD2 (5 bases). Germline V gene lookup returns CDR1 MGHRA and CDR2 YSYEKL. V was pared by 1 base and J by 2 bases, with 6 bases between. The CDR3 is made up of 13 amino acids. The CDR3 DNA follows: TGCGCCAGCAGCCAAGGACTACCCTACGAGCAGTACTTC. Its protein product is CASSQGLPYEQYF.